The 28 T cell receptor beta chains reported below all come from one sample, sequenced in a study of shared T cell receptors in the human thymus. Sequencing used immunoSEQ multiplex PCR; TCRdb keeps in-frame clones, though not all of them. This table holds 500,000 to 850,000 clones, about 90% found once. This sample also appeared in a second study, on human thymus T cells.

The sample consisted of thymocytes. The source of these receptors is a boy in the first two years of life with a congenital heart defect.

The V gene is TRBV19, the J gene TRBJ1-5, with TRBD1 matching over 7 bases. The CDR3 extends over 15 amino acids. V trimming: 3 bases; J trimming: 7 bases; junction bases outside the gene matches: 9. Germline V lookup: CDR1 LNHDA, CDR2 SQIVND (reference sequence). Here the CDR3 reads CASSIKQGTGQPQHF. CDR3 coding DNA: TGTGCCAGTAGTATCAAACAGGGGACGGGGCAGCCCCAGCATTTT.

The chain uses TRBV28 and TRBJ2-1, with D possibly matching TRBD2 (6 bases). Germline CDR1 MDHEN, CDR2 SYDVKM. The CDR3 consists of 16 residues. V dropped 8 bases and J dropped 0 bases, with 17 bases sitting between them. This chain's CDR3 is CASGAGDGSSYNEQFF. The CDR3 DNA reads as TGTGCCAGCGGGGCAGGCGACGGGAGCTCCTACAATGAGCAGTTCTTC.

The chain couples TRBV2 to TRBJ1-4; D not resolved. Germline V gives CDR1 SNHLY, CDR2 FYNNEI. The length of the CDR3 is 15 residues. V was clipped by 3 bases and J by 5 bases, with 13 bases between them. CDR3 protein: CASSDRVESNEKLFF. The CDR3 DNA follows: TGTGCCAGCAGTGACCGAGTGGAGTCAAATGAAAAACTGTTTTTT.

The CDR3 region has the DNA TGTGCCAGCAGTTACCTCCAGGGCAAACAAGAGACCCAGTACTTC. Its protein product is CASSYLQGKQETQYF. This chain links TRBV6-5 with TRBJ2-5; tentatively, D is TRBD1 (5 bases). The CDR3 contains 15 residues. Trimming took 2 bases from V and 2 from J, leaving 12 bases between them. Germline V gives CDR1 MNHEY, CDR2 SVGAGI.

CDR3 amino acids: CAWRFSMSGNEQFF. The DNA for the CDR3 is TGTGCCTGGCGCTTTAGTATGTCCGGCAATGAGCAGTTCTTC. The J gene is TRBJ2-1, the V gene TRBV30; unclear D gene. V shed 5 bases and J shed 6 bases, with 17 bases lying between them. The CDR3 covers 14 residues. Germline assignment: CDR1 GTSNPN and CDR2 SVGIG (reference sequence).

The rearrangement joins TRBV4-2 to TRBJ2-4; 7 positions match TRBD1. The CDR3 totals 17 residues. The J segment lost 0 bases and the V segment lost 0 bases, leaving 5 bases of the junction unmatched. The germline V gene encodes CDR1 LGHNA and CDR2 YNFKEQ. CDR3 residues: CASSQEPRGLAKNIQYF. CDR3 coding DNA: TGTGCCAGCAGCCAAGAACCGAGGGGGCTAGCCAAAAACATTCAGTACTTC.

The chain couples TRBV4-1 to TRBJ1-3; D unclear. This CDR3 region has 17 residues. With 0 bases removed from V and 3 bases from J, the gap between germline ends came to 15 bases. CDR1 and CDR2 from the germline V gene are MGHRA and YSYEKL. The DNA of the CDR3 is TGCGCCAGCAGCCAAGATATGGGCGGGCTGGGTGGAAACACCATATATTTT. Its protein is CASSQDMGGLGGNTIYF.

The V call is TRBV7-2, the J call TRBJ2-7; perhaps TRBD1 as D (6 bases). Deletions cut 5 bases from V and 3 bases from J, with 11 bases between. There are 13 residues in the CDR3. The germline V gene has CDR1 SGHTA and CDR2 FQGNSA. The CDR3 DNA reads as TGTGCCAGCAGCGGCGGACAGCACTACGAGCAGTACTTC. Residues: CASSGGQHYEQYF.

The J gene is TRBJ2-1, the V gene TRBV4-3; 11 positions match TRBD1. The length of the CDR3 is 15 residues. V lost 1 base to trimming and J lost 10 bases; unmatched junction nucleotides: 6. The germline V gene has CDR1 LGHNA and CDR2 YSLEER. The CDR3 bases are TGCGCCAGCAGCCAAGCCCGGGACAGGGGGATCGAGCAGTTCTTC. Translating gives CASSQARDRGIEQFF.

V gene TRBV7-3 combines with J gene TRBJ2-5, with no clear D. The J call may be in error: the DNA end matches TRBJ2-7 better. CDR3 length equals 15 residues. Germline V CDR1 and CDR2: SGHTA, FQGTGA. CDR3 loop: CASSFWIQSRYEQYF. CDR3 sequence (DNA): TGTGCCAGCAGCTTTTGGATACAGAGTCGCTACGAGCAGTACTTC.

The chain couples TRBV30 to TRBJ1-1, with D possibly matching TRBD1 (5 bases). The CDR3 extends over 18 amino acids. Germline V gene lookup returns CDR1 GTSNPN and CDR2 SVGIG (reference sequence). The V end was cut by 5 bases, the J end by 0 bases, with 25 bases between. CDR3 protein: CAWDYGQGISRLNTEAFF. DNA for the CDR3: TGTGCCTGGGATTACGGGCAGGGCATCTCCCGACTGAACACTGAAGCTTTCTTT.

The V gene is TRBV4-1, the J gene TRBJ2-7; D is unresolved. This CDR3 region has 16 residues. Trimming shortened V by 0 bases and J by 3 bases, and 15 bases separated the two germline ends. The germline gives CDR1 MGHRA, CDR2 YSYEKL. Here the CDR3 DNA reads TGCGCCAGCAGCCAAGAAGGCCACAGAGATCTCTACGAGCAGTACTTC. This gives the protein CASSQEGHRDLYEQYF.

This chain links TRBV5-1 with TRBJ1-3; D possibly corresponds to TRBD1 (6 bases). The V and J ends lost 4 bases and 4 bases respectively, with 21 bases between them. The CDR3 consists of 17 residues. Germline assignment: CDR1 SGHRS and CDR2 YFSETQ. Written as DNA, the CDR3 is TGCGCCAGCAGCCGTGGGCCCGGGACAACCAACGGAAACACCATATATTTT. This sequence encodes CASSRGPGTTNGNTIYF. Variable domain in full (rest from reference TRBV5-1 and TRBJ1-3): KAGVTQTPRYLIKTRGQQVTLSCSPISGHRSVSWYQQTPGQGLQFLFEYFSETQRNKGNFPGRFSGRQFSNSRSEMNVSTLELGDSALYLCASSRGPGTTNGNTIYFGEGSWLTVV.

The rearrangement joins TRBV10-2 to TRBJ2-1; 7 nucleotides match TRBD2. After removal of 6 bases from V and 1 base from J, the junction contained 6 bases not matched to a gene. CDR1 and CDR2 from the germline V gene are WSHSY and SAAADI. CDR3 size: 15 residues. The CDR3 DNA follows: TGCGCCAGCAGCCCTCGAGCGGGGTCCTACAATGAGCAGTTCTTC. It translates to CASSPRAGSYNEQFF.

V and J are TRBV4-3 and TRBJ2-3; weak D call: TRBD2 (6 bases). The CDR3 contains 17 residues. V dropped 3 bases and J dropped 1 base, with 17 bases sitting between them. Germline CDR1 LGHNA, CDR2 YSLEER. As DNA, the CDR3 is TGCGCCAGCAGCCAGCTAAATGGGGGGAGAGGCACAGATACGCAGTATTTT. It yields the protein CASSQLNGGRGTDTQYF.

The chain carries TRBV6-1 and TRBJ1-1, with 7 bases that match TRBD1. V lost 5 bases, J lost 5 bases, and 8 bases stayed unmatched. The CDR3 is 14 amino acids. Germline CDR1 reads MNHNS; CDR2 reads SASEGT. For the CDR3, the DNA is TGTGCCAGCAGTCGACAGGGATTTTGGACTGAAGCTTTCTTT. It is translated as CASSRQGFWTEAFF.

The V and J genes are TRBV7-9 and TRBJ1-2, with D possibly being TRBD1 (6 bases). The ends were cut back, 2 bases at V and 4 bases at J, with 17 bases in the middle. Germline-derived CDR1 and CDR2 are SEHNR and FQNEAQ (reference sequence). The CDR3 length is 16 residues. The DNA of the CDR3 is TGTGCCAGCAGCTTAACCCTCCGGGGGGCTTCCTATGGCTACACCTTC. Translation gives CASSLTLRGASYGYTF.

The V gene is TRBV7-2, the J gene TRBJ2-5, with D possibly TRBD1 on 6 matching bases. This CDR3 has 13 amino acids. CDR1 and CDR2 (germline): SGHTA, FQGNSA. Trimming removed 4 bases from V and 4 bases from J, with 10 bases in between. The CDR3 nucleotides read TGTGCCAGCAGCTCCAGGGGTGGAGAGACCCAGTACTTC. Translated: CASSSRGGETQYF.

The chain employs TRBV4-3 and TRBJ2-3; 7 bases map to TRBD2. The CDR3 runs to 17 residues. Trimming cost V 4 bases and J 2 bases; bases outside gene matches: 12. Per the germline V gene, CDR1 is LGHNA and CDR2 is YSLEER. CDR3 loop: CASSLSSSAGSTDTQYF. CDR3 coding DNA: TGCGCCAGCAGCCTCTCTTCATCAGCGGGGTCCACAGATACGCAGTATTTT.

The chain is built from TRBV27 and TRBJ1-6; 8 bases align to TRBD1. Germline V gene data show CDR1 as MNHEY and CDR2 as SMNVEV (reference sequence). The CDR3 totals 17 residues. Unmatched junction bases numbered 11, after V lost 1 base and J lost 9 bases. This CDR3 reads CASSLWGGQELSSPLHF. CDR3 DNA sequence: TGTGCCAGCAGTTTATGGGGGGGACAGGAGTTAAGTTCACCCCTCCACTTT.

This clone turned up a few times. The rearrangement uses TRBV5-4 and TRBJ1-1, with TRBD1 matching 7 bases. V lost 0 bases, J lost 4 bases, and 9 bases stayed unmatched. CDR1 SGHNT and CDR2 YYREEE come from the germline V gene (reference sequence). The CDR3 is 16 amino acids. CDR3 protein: CASSLGFPGQPTEAFF. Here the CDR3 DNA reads TGTGCCAGCAGCTTGGGGTTCCCGGGACAGCCCACTGAAGCTTTCTTT.

CDR3: CASSLGGSYTF. DNA for the CDR3: TGTGCCAGCAGTTTGGGGGGTAGCTACACCTTC. The rearrangement uses TRBV28 and TRBJ1-2; possible D gene TRBD1, 5 bases. This CDR3 has 11 amino acids. Germline V lookup: CDR1 MDHEN, CDR2 SYDVKM. V was cut by 3 bases and J by 9 bases, with 8 bases left in between.

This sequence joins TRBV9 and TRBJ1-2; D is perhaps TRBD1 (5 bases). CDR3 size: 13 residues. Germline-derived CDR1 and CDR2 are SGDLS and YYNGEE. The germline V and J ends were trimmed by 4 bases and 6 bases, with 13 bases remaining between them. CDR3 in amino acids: CASSPREGHGYTF. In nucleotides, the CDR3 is TGTGCCAGCAGCCCCAGGGAGGGGCATGGCTACACCTTC.

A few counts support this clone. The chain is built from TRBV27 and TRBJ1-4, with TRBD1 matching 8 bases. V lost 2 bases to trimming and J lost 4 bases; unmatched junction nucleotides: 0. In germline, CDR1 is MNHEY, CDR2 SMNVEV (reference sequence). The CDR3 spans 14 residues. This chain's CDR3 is CASSLDRGNEKLFF. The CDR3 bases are TGTGCCAGCAGTTTAGACAGGGGTAATGAAAAACTGTTTTTT.

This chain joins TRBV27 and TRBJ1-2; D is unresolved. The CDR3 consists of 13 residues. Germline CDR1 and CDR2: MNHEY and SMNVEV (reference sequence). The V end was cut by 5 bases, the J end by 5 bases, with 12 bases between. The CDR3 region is CASSERRRYGYTF. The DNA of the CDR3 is TGTGCCAGCAGTGAAAGGAGGAGGTATGGCTACACCTTC.

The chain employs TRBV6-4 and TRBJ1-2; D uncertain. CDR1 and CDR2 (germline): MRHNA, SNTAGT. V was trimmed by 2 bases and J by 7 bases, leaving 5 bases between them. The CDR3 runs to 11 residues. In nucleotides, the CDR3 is TGTGCCAGCAGTGACCGGGGTGGCTACACCTTC. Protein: CASSDRGGYTF.

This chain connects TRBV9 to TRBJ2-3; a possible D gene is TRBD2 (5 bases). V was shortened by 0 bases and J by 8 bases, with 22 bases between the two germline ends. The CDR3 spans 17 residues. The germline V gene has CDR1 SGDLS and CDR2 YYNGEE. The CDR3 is CASSVAVGERSIGTQYF. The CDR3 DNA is TGTGCCAGCAGCGTAGCTGTGGGCGAGCGGAGCATTGGTACGCAGTATTTT.

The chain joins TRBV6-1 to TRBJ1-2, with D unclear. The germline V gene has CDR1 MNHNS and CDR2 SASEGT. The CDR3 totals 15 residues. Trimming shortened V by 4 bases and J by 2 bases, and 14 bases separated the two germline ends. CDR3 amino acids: CASSARVRENYGYTF. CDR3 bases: TGTGCCAGCAGTGCGCGAGTGAGGGAGAACTATGGCTACACCTTC.